These T cell receptor beta chains were read from a single sample in a study of naive and memory T cell subsets. One entry per CDR3 protein, called by TCRdb with MiXCR from the UMI-ligation and nested PCR reads. This table has 100,000 or so distinct CDR3 sequences, approximately 6.5% appearing once. The sequencing sample was made of central memory CD4+ T cells from blood. Receptors were obtained from a human donor in good health. Both conserved end residues are part of each CDR3. The D gene is left open where the match is weak. A row's size may be missing; if present it is once, few, many or a size class.

>TRBJ1-2|.|TRBV7-9|.
CASSSNPNYGYTF
TGTGCCAGCAGTTCTAACCCTAACTATGGCTACACCTTC
>TRBJ2-7|.|TRBV6-1|few
CASTLRTGPYEQYF
TGTGCCAGCACCCTTAGAACAGGCCCCTACGAGCAGTACTTC
>TRBJ2-1|TRBD2|TRBV6-2/TRBV6-3|few
CASSPLLAGGDNEQFF
TGTGCCAGCAGTCCTCTTCTAGCGGGGGGGGACAATGAGCAGTTCTTC
>TRBJ1-5|TRBD1|TRBV20-1|many
CSASNRGRDQPQHF
TGCAGTGCTAGTAACAGGGGGCGAGATCAGCCCCAGCATTTT
>TRBJ2-3|.|TRBV6-5|many
CASSYRIITDTQYF
TGTGCCAGCAGTTATAGGATAATCACAGATACGCAGTATTTT
>TRBJ2-3|.|TRBV28|few
CASSLFSGTDTQYF
TGTGCCAGCAGCTTATTCAGCGGCACAGATACGCAGTATTTT
>TRBJ2-1|TRBD1|TRBV24-1|few
CATSDFGTGIDDEQFF
TGTGCCACCAGTGATTTTGGGACAGGGATTGACGATGAGCAGTTCTTC
>TRBJ2-1|.|TRBV5-4|.
CASSLQGRYNEQFF
TGTGCCAGCAGCTTGCAGGGTCGATACAATGAGCAGTTCTTC
>TRBJ2-3|.|TRBV5-1|few
CASSSSGNPDTQYF
TGCGCCAGCAGCTCTTCGGGGAACCCAGATACGCAGTATTTT
>TRBJ1-1|.|TRBV2|many
CASVRAAGTEAFF
TGTGCCAGCGTCCGGGCCGCGGGCACTGAAGCTTTCTTT
>TRBJ2-2|TRBD1|TRBV9|many
CASSVEGQGAGELFF
TGTGCCAGCAGCGTAGAAGGACAGGGAGCCGGGGAGCTGTTTTTT
>TRBJ1-5|.|TRBV19|few
CASIQNLRSNQPQHF
TGTGCCAGTATCCAAAACCTCAGAAGCAATCAGCCCCAGCATTTT
>TRBJ2-3|.|TRBV5-1|.
CASSTQGWRTDTQYF
TGCGCCAGCAGCACCCAGGGATGGAGGACAGATACGCAGTATTTT
>TRBJ2-7|.|TRBV19|few
CASSVASAYEQYF
TGTGCCAGTAGTGTAGCGTCCGCCTACGAGCAGTACTTC
>TRBJ2-2|.|TRBV29-1|few
CSVEGWQGANGPGELFF
TGCAGCGTTGAAGGGTGGCAGGGCGCGAACGGGCCCGGGGAGCTGTTTTTT
>TRBJ1-5|TRBD1|TRBV5-1|many
CASSTGTGGPQPQHF
TGCGCCAGCAGCACCGGGACAGGGGGCCCTCAGCCCCAGCATTTT
>TRBJ1-1|.|TRBV12-3/TRBV12-4|many
CASSPPWGGTEAFF
TGTGCCAGCAGTCCGCCGTGGGGGGGCACTGAAGCTTTCTTT
>TRBJ2-3|TRBD2|TRBV11-3|many
CASSLLGSGTPDTQYF
TGTGCCAGCAGCCTACTTGGTAGCGGGACCCCAGATACGCAGTATTTT
>TRBJ1-5|.|TRBV7-8|many
CASAPLGNQPQHF
TGTGCCAGCGCCCCGTTGGGCAATCAGCCCCAGCATTTT
>TRBJ2-1|TRBD2|TRBV14|.
CASSQGHLAGDNEQFF
TGTGCCAGCAGCCAAGGGCACCTAGCGGGAGACAATGAGCAGTTCTTC
>TRBJ2-7|TRBD2|TRBV18|few
CASSPPREAPTYEQYF
TGTGCCAGCTCACCCCCGCGGGAGGCCCCCACCTACGAGCAGTACTTC
>TRBJ2-3|.|TRBV12-3/TRBV12-4|many
CASSLAQWSTDTQYF
TGTGCCAGCAGTTTAGCGCAGTGGAGCACAGATACGCAGTATTTT
>TRBJ1-5|.|TRBV28|many
CASSVYRDRINQPQHF
TGTGCCAGCAGTGTCTACAGGGACCGTATTAATCAGCCCCAGCATTTT
>TRBJ1-1|TRBD1|TRBV12-3/TRBV12-4|many
CASSPRQGPNTEAFF
TGTGCCAGCAGCCCCAGACAGGGGCCGAACACTGAAGCTTTCTTT
>TRBJ2-2|.|TRBV4-2|.
CASSRGPNTGELFF
TGTGCCAGCAGCCGGGGGCCGAACACCGGGGAGCTGTTTTTT
>TRBJ1-4|.|TRBV18|.
CASSLLRMGATNEKLFF
TGTGCCAGCTCACTGCTGAGGATGGGAGCAACTAATGAAAAACTGTTTTTT
>TRBJ2-1|TRBD2|TRBV5-5|.
CASSPASGGGGVGCFF
TGTGCCAGCAGCCCTGCTAGCGGGGGGGGCGGGGTAGGGTGTTTCTTC
>TRBJ2-3|.|TRBV5-6|many
CASSLSGATDTQYF
TGTGCCAGCAGCTTATCGGGGGCCACAGATACGCAGTATTTT
>TRBJ1-5|.|TRBV20-1|many
CSARPITGYSNQPQHF
TGCAGTGCTCGGCCGATTACAGGATATAGCAATCAGCCCCAGCATTTT
>TRBJ2-2|TRBD1|TRBV7-6|many
CASSLEAGGIGELFF
TGTGCCAGCAGCTTAGAGGCAGGGGGCATCGGGGAGCTGTTTTTT
>TRBJ2-1|TRBD2|TRBV5-6|many
CASSLDWGSGRNNEQFF
TGTGCCAGCAGCTTGGATTGGGGTAGCGGGAGGAACAATGAGCAGTTCTTC
>TRBJ2-2|.|TRBV6-2/TRBV6-3|many
CASRNQGRGNTGELFF
TGTGCCAGCAGAAACCAGGGCAGGGGGAACACCGGGGAGCTGTTTTTT
>TRBJ1-6|TRBD1|TRBV5-5|many
CASSLNRDRTPLHF
TGTGCCAGCAGCTTGAACAGGGACAGGACACCCCTCCACTTT
>TRBJ2-3|TRBD2|TRBV7-8|many
CASSSTSSQYF
TGTGCCAGCAGCTCGACTAGCTCGCAGTATTTT
>TRBJ2-1|TRBD2|TRBV7-2|.
CASSRPSSGGRSYNEQFF
TGTGCCAGCAGCCGCCCTTCTAGCGGGGGCCGTTCCTACAATGAGCAGTTCTTC
>TRBJ2-3|.|TRBV7-2|.
CASSFGGTGGDTQYF
TGTGCCAGCAGCTTCGGTGGTACCGGGGGAGATACGCAGTATTTT
>TRBJ1-1|TRBD1|TRBV19|many
CASNSGTGKGMNTEAFF
TGTGCCAGTAACTCCGGGACAGGGAAGGGGATGAACACTGAAGCTTTCTTT
>TRBJ1-2|.|TRBV7-2|few
CASSFGPYGYTF
TGTGCCAGCAGCTTCGGGCCGTATGGCTACACCTTC
>TRBJ1-1|TRBD1|TRBV7-8|many
CASSLSRGKREAFF
TGTGCCAGCAGCTTAAGCAGGGGGAAGAGGGAAGCTTTCTTT
>TRBJ1-4|.|TRBV28|.
CASSSPDGVSNEKLFF
TGTGCCAGCAGTTCTCCCGACGGTGTGTCCAATGAAAAACTGTTTTTT
>TRBJ2-7|.|TRBV4-3|few
CASSPAVGRYEQYF
TGCGCCAGCAGCCCGGCTGTTGGCCGCTACGAGCAGTACTTC
>TRBJ2-4|TRBD1|TRBV5-1|few
CASSLSPGQGADAKNIQYF
TGCGCCAGCAGCTTGTCCCCGGGACAGGGGGCGGACGCCAAAAACATTCAGTACTTC
>TRBJ2-7|.|TRBV4-2|few
CASSQGTGTSVGGEQYF
TGTGCCAGCAGCCAAGGGACCGGGACATCCGTAGGGGGCGAGCAGTACTTC
>TRBJ1-2|.|TRBV18|many
CASSPTQDLGTRFKDGYTF
TGTGCCAGCTCACCGACGCAGGATTTGGGAACCAGGTTTAAGGATGGCTACACCTTC
>TRBJ1-2|TRBD1|TRBV5-6|few
CASSLGGGRGYGYTF
TGTGCCAGCAGCTTGGGAGGGGGCAGAGGCTATGGCTACACCTTC
>TRBJ2-1|.|TRBV7-3|few
CASSPTSSSYNEQFF
TGTGCCAGCAGCCCTACATCGAGCTCCTACAATGAGCAGTTCTTC
>TRBJ2-1|TRBD2|TRBV29-1|many
CSALGLAVTYNEQFF
TGCAGCGCCCTGGGACTAGCGGTAACCTACAATGAGCAGTTCTTC
>TRBJ1-1|.|TRBV18|many
CASSFGGAGTSGFF
TGTGCCAGCTCATTCGGGGGCGCGGGGACGAGTGGTTTCTTT
>TRBJ2-7|.|TRBV20-1|many
CSASPNGLSYEQYF
TGCAGTGCTAGCCCAAACGGCCTCTCCTACGAGCAGTACTTC
>TRBJ2-5|.|TRBV15|many
CATSRDKGGGGLKTQYF
TGTGCCACCAGCAGAGATAAGGGGGGAGGGGGCCTCAAGACCCAGTACTTC
>TRBJ2-3|TRBD2|TRBV2|.
CASKGGLAGSTDTQYF
TGTGCCAGCAAAGGGGGACTAGCGGGATCCACAGATACGCAGTATTTT
>TRBJ2-1|.|TRBV20-1|.
CSATLGAGYNNEQFF
TGCAGTGCCACTTTAGGGGCGGGGTACAACAATGAGCAGTTCTTC
>TRBJ2-3|.|TRBV14|many
CASSPQLLDTQYF
TGTGCCAGCAGCCCACAGCTTTTGGATACGCAGTATTTT